The next 28 T cell receptor beta chains were all read from a single sample in a study of cytomegalovirus exposure and HLA in healthy donors. 60 Vbeta and 13 Jbeta primers were used in PCR. Repertoires were generated with immunoSEQ multiplex PCR, while TCRdb's copy carries only in-frame clones and drops some. The profile covers 65,000 to 85,000 clones, with about 70% appearing a single time and about 2.1% taken by the ten largest. Sequences were obtained from PBMCs. The origin of the receptors is a woman aged 25 to 39 in good health and CMV-seronegative.

This chain joins TRBV7-8 and TRBJ1-2; the D gene is possibly TRBD1 (6 bases). The CDR3 spans 14 residues. The germline V gene has CDR1 SGHVS and CDR2 FQNEAQ. The germline V and J ends were trimmed by 1 base and 4 bases, with 10 bases remaining between them. In DNA form, the CDR3 reads TGTGCCAGCAGCTTAGGGGGGACACCCTATGGCTACACCTTC. Translating it yields CASSLGGTPYGYTF.

The chain links TRBV5-1 to TRBJ2-1; 9 bases are a match to TRBD1. V trimming: 4 bases; J trimming: 5 bases; junction bases outside the gene matches: 7. The CDR3 length is 15 residues. Germline assignment: CDR1 SGHRS and CDR2 YFSETQ. This CDR3 reads CASSPGQGVHNEQFF. The CDR3 DNA reads TGCGCCAGCAGCCCGGGACAGGGAGTCCACAATGAGCAGTTCTTC.

The J gene is TRBJ1-4, the V gene TRBV19; 12 bases are shared with TRBD1. Germline CDR1 LNHDA, CDR2 SQIVND (reference sequence). The CDR3 is made up of 16 amino acids. Trimming removed 6 bases from V and 2 bases from J; junction bases left unmatched: 4. CDR3 nucleotide sequence: TGTGCCAGTAGGACCGGGACAGGGGGCACTAATGAAAAACTGTTTTTT. Its translation is CASRTGTGGTNEKLFF.

This chain connects TRBV18 to TRBJ1-6; 7 bases match TRBD1. CDR3 length: 15 residues. In germline, CDR1 is KGHSH, CDR2 LQKENI. Germline trimming cut 2 bases from V and 6 bases from J; bases unmatched to any gene: 4. The CDR3 region is CASSPSPGGNSPLHF. The DNA for the CDR3 is TGTGCCAGCTCACCAAGTCCAGGGGGTAATTCACCCCTCCACTTT.

This clone was picked up a small number of times. The chain combines TRBV5-1 with TRBJ1-2; the match to TRBD1 covers 8 bases. Germline V gene lookup returns CDR1 SGHRS and CDR2 YFSETQ. The V gene end was trimmed by 4 bases and the J gene end by 6 bases; junction bases not matched to a gene: 5. The CDR3 totals 13 residues. CDR3 residues: CASSADRVDGYTF. CDR3 sequence (DNA): TGCGCCAGCAGCGCGGACAGGGTGGATGGCTACACCTTC.

Remarks on this clone: Other DNA sequences in this specimen translate into the identical CDR3. The chain is built from TRBV19 and TRBJ2-1, with 13 bases matching TRBD2. V shed 2 bases and J 2 bases; nucleotides not matched to a gene: 9. CDR1 is LNHDA and CDR2 is SQIVND in the germline V gene (reference sequence). CDR3 length: 19 residues. CDR3 bases: TGTGCCAGTAGTATATCCCCCCCCGGACTAGCGGGAGCCTACAATGAGCAGTTCTTC. Its translation: CASSISPPGLAGAYNEQFF.

This chain uses TRBV7-8 with TRBJ2-2; no firm D call. The CDR3 length is 16 residues. V shed 2 bases and J shed 0 bases, with 10 bases lying between them. Germline V lookup: CDR1 SGHVS, CDR2 FQNEAQ. In nucleotides, the CDR3 is TGTGCCAGCAGCTTAACCCCACACGCGAACACCGGGGAGCTGTTTTTT. Encoded protein: CASSLTPHANTGELFF.

V is TRBV7-2 and J is TRBJ2-5, with TRBD2 identical over 9 bases. The V gene end was trimmed by 2 bases and the J gene end by 5 bases; junction bases not matched to a gene: 9. CDR1 and CDR2 (germline): SGHTA, FQGNSA. The CDR3 is 16 residues long. The CDR3 is CASSLPSGAGKETQYF. The DNA of the CDR3 is TGTGCCAGCAGCTTACCTAGCGGGGCGGGGAAGGAGACCCAGTACTTC.

The chain couples TRBV9 to TRBJ1-1, with D unresolved. The CDR3 spans 15 residues. In germline, CDR1 is SGDLS, CDR2 YYNGEE. The germline V and J ends were trimmed by 0 bases and 6 bases, with 15 bases remaining between them. The DNA of the CDR3 is TGTGCCAGCAGCGTAGTCTCCCGGGGAGTCGCTGAAGCTTTCTTT. It encodes CASSVVSRGVAEAFF.

The chain carries TRBV7-3 and TRBJ2-3; a possible D gene is TRBD2 (5 bases). The CDR3 is made up of 14 amino acids. Trimming took 5 bases from V and 0 from J, leaving 9 bases between them. Germline CDR1 reads SGHTA; CDR2 reads FQGTGA. The CDR3, as DNA: TGTGCCAGCAGCCCTACGGGGAGCACAGATACGCAGTATTTT. This sequence encodes CASSPTGSTDTQYF.

This chain joins TRBV15 and TRBJ2-1, with a weak D call TRBD2 (6 bases). This CDR3 is built from 14 residues. The germline V gene has CDR1 LNHNV and CDR2 YYDKDF (reference sequence). V lost 0 bases, J lost 9 bases, and 12 bases lay in between. CDR3 sequence (DNA): TGTGCCACCAGCAGAGACCCTAGCGACGGTGAGCAGTTCTTC. Protein sequence: CATSRDPSDGEQFF.

The chain carries TRBV6-1 and TRBJ2-7; D is uncertain. The CDR3 length is 15 residues. V dropped 11 bases and J dropped 2 bases, with 22 bases sitting between them. CDR1 is MNHNS and CDR2 is SASEGT in the germline V gene. The CDR3 spells CAAIPGRPTPYEQYF. The CDR3 nucleotides are TGTGCCGCCATTCCGGGTAGGCCCACCCCCTACGAGCAGTACTTC.

The V and J genes are TRBV11-3 and TRBJ1-1; D uncertain. Germline V gene data show CDR1 as SGHNT and CDR2 as YENEEA. V gave up 5 bases and J gave up 2 bases, with 9 bases separating them. The CDR3 covers 13 residues. In DNA, the CDR3 is TGTGCCAGCAGCCCCAGGATAAACACTGAAGCTTTCTTT. Its translation: CASSPRINTEAFF.

This chain connects TRBV2 to TRBJ2-3, with TRBD2 matching 7 bases. CDR3 length: 16 amino acids. The germline gives CDR1 SNHLY, CDR2 FYNNEI. The ends lost 4 bases at V and 2 bases at J; junction bases unmatched: 9. The CDR3 DNA is TGTGCCAGCAGTGTTCTGGCGGGGGTATCCACAGATACGCAGTATTTT. Translation: CASSVLAGVSTDTQYF.

The genes are TRBV9 and TRBJ2-7; 12 nucleotides match TRBD2. This CDR3 spans 14 amino acids. Germline lookup yields CDR1 SGDLS and CDR2 YYNGEE. Trimming removed 2 bases from V and 5 bases from J; junction bases left unmatched: 2. The CDR3 loop is CASSVLAGGNEQYF. The CDR3 region has the DNA TGTGCCAGCAGCGTCCTAGCGGGGGGGAACGAGCAGTACTTC.

The V and J genes are TRBV6-5 and TRBJ2-1; 10 nucleotides align to TRBD2. V shed 7 bases, J shed 9 bases, and the junction held 6 bases outside the gene matches. This CDR3 is built from 13 residues. CDR1 is MNHEY, CDR2 SVGAGI, per germline. The CDR3 DNA sequence: TGTGCCAGCAAACCGAGCGGGGGGGGTGAGCAGTTCTTC. The encoded protein is CASKPSGGGEQFF.

The chain employs TRBV2 and TRBJ1-1; 7 nucleotides line up with TRBD1. This CDR3 contains 12 residues. Germline V gene sequence: CDR1 SNHLY, CDR2 FYNNEI. V lost 8 bases, J lost 7 bases, and 7 bases stayed unmatched. The CDR3 DNA sequence: TGTGCCAGCCAAAAGGGGGCTCATGAAGCTTTCTTT. Amino acid sequence: CASQKGAHEAFF.

This clone has only a few counts. The CDR3 sequence: CAISESNGGNQPQHF. Here the CDR3 DNA reads TGTGCCATCAGTGAGTCGAACGGGGGTAATCAGCCCCAGCATTTT. The rearrangement links TRBV10-3 to TRBJ1-5, with D perhaps TRBD1 (5 bases). The germline CDR1 and CDR2 sequences are ENHRY and SYGVKD. The V gene lost 0 bases and the J gene lost 4 bases, with 10 bases spanning the gap. The CDR3 contains 15 residues.

The V and J genes are TRBV5-5 and TRBJ2-2; TRBD2 aligns across 13 bases. CDR3 length equals 18 residues. The ends lost 5 bases at V and 5 bases at J; junction bases unmatched: 12. CDR1 and CDR2 from the germline V gene are SGHKS and YYEKEE (reference sequence). The CDR3: CASSLWPGLAGNTGELFF. The CDR3 DNA is TGTGCCAGCAGTCTATGGCCGGGACTAGCGGGGAATACCGGGGAGCTGTTTTTT.

This chain connects TRBV6-5 to TRBJ2-3; TRBD1 matches at 10 bases. Looked up from germline, CDR1 is MNHEY and CDR2 is SVGAGI. V lost 5 bases, J lost 5 bases, and 7 bases stayed unmatched. This CDR3 is 15 amino acids long. The CDR3 DNA sequence: TGTGCCAGCAGTAAGGACAGGGGGGGAGGAGATACGCAGTATTTT. Translated: CASSKDRGGGDTQYF.

The chain carries TRBV2 and TRBJ1-5, with 7 positions matching TRBD1. CDR1 and CDR2 (germline): SNHLY, FYNNEI. This CDR3 has 15 amino acids. V trimming: 9 bases; J trimming: 1 base; junction bases outside the gene matches: 9. CDR3 coding DNA: TGTGCCAGTACCGACAGGGTGTGGAGCAATCAGCCCCAGCATTTT. Translating it yields CASTDRVWSNQPQHF.

The DNA for the CDR3 is TGTGCCAGCAGCTCAGGACAGGGCTTCAGTGAGACCCAGTACTTC. It codes for CASSSGQGFSETQYF. V gene TRBV5-6 combines with J gene TRBJ2-5; TRBD1 matches 8 bases. Germline lookup yields CDR1 SGHDT and CDR2 YYEEEE. This CDR3 region has 15 residues. The junction had 9 bases not matched to a gene; V was cut back by 3 bases and J by 5 bases.

The chain uses TRBV11-2 and TRBJ2-7; possible D gene TRBD2, 5 bases. The V end was cut by 7 bases, the J end by 3 bases, with 16 bases between. This CDR3 has 14 residues. Germline-derived CDR1 and CDR2 are SGHAT and FQNNGV. The CDR3 DNA follows: TGTGCCAGCACCTTCGTCCGGGCGGGCTACGAGCAGTACTTC. It specifies CASTFVRAGYEQYF.

CDR3 protein: CASSKVGVGGIEAFF. For the CDR3, the DNA is TGTGCCAGCAGCAAAGTGGGAGTGGGGGGAATTGAAGCTTTCTTT. This sequence joins TRBV21-1 and TRBJ1-1. TRBV21-1 is termed a pseudogene. The CDR3 is made up of 15 amino acids.

CDR3 amino acids: CSVVDSGGGETQYF. The CDR3, as DNA: TGCAGCGTTGTGGATAGCGGGGGAGGAGAGACCCAGTACTTC. The rearrangement uses TRBV29-1 and TRBJ2-5; 9 bases agree with TRBD2. This CDR3 comprises 14 residues. CDR1 and CDR2 (germline): SQVTM, ANQGSEA. After removal of 4 bases from V and 4 bases from J, the junction contained 7 bases not matched to a gene.

This rearrangement joins TRBV10-3 to TRBJ2-2, with 9 bases lining up with TRBD2. The CDR3 is made up of 12 amino acids. From germline, CDR1 is ENHRY and CDR2 SYGVKD. The CDR3 DNA is TGTGCTTCTAGCGGGGCCACCGGGGAGCTGTTTTTT. Translation gives CASSGATGELFF.

This clone was counted a few times. The chain uses TRBV5-6 and TRBJ2-4; TRBD2 matches at 8 bases. CDR1 and CDR2 (germline): SGHDT, YYEEEE. The CDR3 is made up of 16 amino acids. Unmatched junction bases numbered 6, after V lost 4 bases and J lost 0 bases. The CDR3 region is CASSPGGQLAKNIQYF. CDR3 nucleotides: TGTGCCAGCAGCCCGGGGGGGCAGCTAGCCAAAAACATTCAGTACTTC.

Comments on this clone: The same CDR3 also results from other DNA sequences found in this sample. J is TRBJ2-3 and V is TRBV7-2; D is unresolved. The CDR3 is made up of 13 amino acids. The germline V gene has CDR1 SGHTA and CDR2 FQGNSA. The V gene lost 0 bases and the J gene lost 4 bases, with 5 bases spanning the gap. This chain's CDR3 is CASSLARADTQYF. CDR3 sequence (DNA): TGTGCCAGCAGCTTAGCGCGCGCAGATACGCAGTATTTT. The full variable domain, with the rest looked up from reference TRBV7-2 and TRBJ2-3, is GAGVSQSPSNKVTEKGKDVELRCDPISGHTALYWYRQSLGQGLEFLIYFQGNSAPDKSGLPSDRFSAERTGGSVSTLTIQRTQQEDSAVYLCASSLARADTQYFGPGTRLTVL.